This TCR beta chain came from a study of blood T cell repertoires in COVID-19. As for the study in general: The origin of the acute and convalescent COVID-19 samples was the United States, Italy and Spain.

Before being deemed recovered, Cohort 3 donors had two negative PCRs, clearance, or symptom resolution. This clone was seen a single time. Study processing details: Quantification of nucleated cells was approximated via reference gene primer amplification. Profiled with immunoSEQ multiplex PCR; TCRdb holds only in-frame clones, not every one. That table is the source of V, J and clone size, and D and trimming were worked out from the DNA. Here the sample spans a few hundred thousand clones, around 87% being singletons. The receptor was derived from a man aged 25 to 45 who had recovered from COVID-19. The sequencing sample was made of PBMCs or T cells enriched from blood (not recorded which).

CDR3: CASSVNRGSNQPQHF. The CDR3 DNA sequence: TGTGCCAGTAGTGTCAACAGGGGCAGCAATCAGCCCCAGCATTTT. This chain joins TRBV19 and TRBJ1-5; 7 positions agree with TRBD1. CDR3 length: 15 residues. Germline CDR1 is LNHDA and CDR2 is SQIVND (reference sequence). Trimming at V came to 5 bases and at J to 1 base, leaving 5 bases not matched to a gene.